This TCR beta chain is drawn from a study of response to subunit inactivated influenza vaccine. Overall study findings and caveats: Each seasonal influenza vaccination, the authors suggested, recruits few new T cells.

TCRdb called the RT-PCR reads again in MiXCR, with one record for every CDR3 protein. The sample consists of around 500,000 distinct CDR3 sequences, approximately 11% of them appearing once. CDR3 length: 16 amino acids. From germline, CDR1 is SGHRS and CDR2 YFSETQ. Trimming took 0 bases from V and 1 from J; bases not matched to a gene: 7. This clonotype was counted only a few times. The antigen is not known. This clonotype was sampled from a man in his fifties who received an inactivated influenza vaccine. Sequences were derived from PBMCs from blood, sampled more than 35 days after vaccination. V and J are TRBV5-1 and TRBJ2-7; 7 bases line up with TRBD2. The CDR3 DNA reads TGCGCCAGCAGCTTGGGGGGGGGATTAGCTTCCTACGAGCAGTACTTC. Translated, it gives CASSLGGGLASYEQYF.